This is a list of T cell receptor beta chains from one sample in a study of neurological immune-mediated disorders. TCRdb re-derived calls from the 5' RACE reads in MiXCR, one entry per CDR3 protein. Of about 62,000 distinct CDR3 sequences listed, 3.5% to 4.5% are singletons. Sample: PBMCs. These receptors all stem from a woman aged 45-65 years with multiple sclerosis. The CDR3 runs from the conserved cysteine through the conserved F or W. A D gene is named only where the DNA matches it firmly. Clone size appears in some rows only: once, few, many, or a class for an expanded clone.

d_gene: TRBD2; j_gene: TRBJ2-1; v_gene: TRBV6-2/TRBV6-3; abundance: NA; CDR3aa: CASSRAGGSYNEQFF; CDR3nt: TGTGCCAGCAGTCGAGCGGGAGGCTCCTACAATGAGCAGTTCTTC
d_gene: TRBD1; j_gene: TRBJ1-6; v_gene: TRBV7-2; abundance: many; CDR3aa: CASSARQGGDSPLNF; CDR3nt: TGTGCCAGCAGCGCAAGACAGGGTGGTGATTCACCCCTCAACTTT
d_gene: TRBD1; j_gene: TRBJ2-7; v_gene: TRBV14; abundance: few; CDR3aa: CASSRTGGLYEQYF; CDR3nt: TGTGCCAGCAGCCGGACAGGGGGTTTATACGAGCAGTACTTC
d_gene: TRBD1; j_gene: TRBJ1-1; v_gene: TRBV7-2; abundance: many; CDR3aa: CASSWTGGRTEAFF; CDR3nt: TGTGCCAGCAGCTGGACAGGGGGTAGGACTGAAGCTTTCTTT
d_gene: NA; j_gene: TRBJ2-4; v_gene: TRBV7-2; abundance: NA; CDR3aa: CASSRPTENIQYF; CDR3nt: TGTGCCAGCAGCCGACCGACAGAAAACATTCAGTACTTC
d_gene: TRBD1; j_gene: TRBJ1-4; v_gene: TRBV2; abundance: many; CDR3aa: CASSPGRDRAQKLFF; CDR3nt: TGTGCCAGCAGCCCAGGGCGGGACAGGGCGCAGAAACTGTTTTTT
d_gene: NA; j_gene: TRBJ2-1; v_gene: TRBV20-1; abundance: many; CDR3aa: CSARPSGAKVYNEQFF; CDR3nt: TGCAGTGCTCGACCCTCAGGGGCTAAAGTCTACAATGAGCAGTTCTTC
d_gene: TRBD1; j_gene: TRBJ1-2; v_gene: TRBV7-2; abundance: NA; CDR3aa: CASSSGSQGASYGYTF; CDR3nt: TGTGCCAGCAGCTCCGGATCACAGGGGGCGAGTTATGGCTACACCTTC
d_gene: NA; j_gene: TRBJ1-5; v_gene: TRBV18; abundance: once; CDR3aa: CASSPNGLKNQPQHF; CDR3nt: TGTGCCAGCTCACCAAACGGACTAAAGAATCAGCCCCAGCATTTT
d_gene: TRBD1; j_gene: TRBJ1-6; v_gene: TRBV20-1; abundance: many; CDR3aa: CSARPGQTNNSPLNF; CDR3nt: TGCAGTGCTAGGCCGGGACAGACAAATAATTCACCCCTCAACTTT